Sequencing of this T cell receptor (beta chain) was carried out in a study of cytomegalovirus exposure and HLA in healthy donors. Whole-study findings and limits: Certain indistinguishable V segments, among them TRBV6-2 and TRBV6-3, were excluded. Most CMV-associated TCR beta chains appeared HLA-restricted in a later analysis. Further analysis, carried out later, found HLA-associated TCR beta chains more clonally expanded than equally common other chains.

This clone has a handful of counts. Its antigen is unidentified. The CDR3 is 14 amino acids. Germline V gene sequence: CDR1 SGHNT, CDR2 YENEEA. V dropped 5 bases and J dropped 1 base, with 8 bases sitting between them. It was with 60 Vbeta and 13 Jbeta primers that the PCR ran. TCRdb's table, derived via immunoSEQ multiplex PCR, lists solely in-frame clones and lacks some. The profile shows more than 80,000 clones, 70% to 80% of them singletons. Input material: PBMCs. The V call is TRBV11-3, the J call TRBJ2-2, with D perhaps TRBD2 (5 bases). This clonotype originated in a female donor in good health and CMV-seronegative. The CDR3 reads CASSRTQNTGELFF. The CDR3 nucleotides are TGTGCCAGCAGCCGGACTCAGAACACCGGGGAGCTGTTTTTT.